This paragraph reports one T cell receptor (beta chain). These data are taken from a study of tumour-infiltrating T cells in Burkitt lymphoma. Profiled with immunoSEQ multiplex PCR; TCRdb holds only in-frame clones, not every one. This table has approximately 14,000 clones, over 75% appearing once. Germline values: CDR1 MNHNS, CDR2 SASEGT. This CDR3 has 19 amino acids. The V gene lost 1 base and the J gene lost 4 bases, with 23 bases spanning the gap. The receptor comes from a human donor with diffuse large B-cell lymphoma. The rearrangement uses TRBV6-1 and TRBJ1-5, with D possibly being TRBD1 (5 bases). Material for sequencing was tumor tissue. The CDR3 DNA reads as TGTGCCAGCAGTGAAGGAGGGTACAGGTCCCGGACGTGGAATCAGCCCCAGCATTTT. The encoded protein is CASSEGGYRSRTWNQPQHF.